These 15 T cell receptor beta chains came from one sample sequenced in a study of control samples from healthy donors and cancer patients. The repertoire was sequenced with immunoSEQ multiplex PCR; TCRdb's copy has only in-frame clones and lacks some. Of 45,000 to 55,000 clones listed, 93% are singletons. The sequenced sample consisted of PBMCs. All receptors come from a woman in her fifties or sixties with head and neck cancer.

The chain carries TRBV7-2 and TRBJ2-1, with 7 bases fitting TRBD1. This CDR3 comprises 14 residues. CDR1 is SGHTA and CDR2 is FQGNSA in the germline V gene. Germline trimming cut 5 bases from V and 4 bases from J; bases unmatched to any gene: 5. The DNA for the CDR3 is TGTGCCAGCAGCCCGGGACAGCTTTACAATGAGCAGTTCTTC. Encoded protein: CASSPGQLYNEQFF.

V is TRBV19 and J is TRBJ2-5, with 10 nucleotides matching TRBD2. CDR1 and CDR2 (germline): LNHDA, SQIVND (reference sequence). V dropped 7 bases and J dropped 1; count of bases not matched to a gene: 6. The CDR3 is 15 residues long. Written as DNA, the CDR3 is TGTGCCAGTATCGGAGGGACTAGCGTCCAAGAGACCCAGTACTTC. It codes for CASIGGTSVQETQYF.

This clone was counted a single time. For the CDR3, the DNA is TGTGCCAGCAGTGGACAGAACACTGAAGCTTTCTTT. It specifies CASSGQNTEAFF. V is TRBV2 and J is TRBJ1-1; no clear D. Trimming stripped 4 bases from V and 1 base from J, with 4 bases between. This CDR3 is 12 amino acids long. The germline CDR1 and CDR2 sequences are SNHLY and FYNNEI.

This rearrangement joins TRBV5-1 to TRBJ1-2; the D gene is possibly TRBD1 (5 bases). CDR3 length: 12 amino acids. Germline V gives CDR1 SGHRS, CDR2 YFSETQ. The ends were cut back, 1 base at V and 8 bases at J, with 9 bases in the middle. The CDR3, as DNA: TGCGCCAGCAGCTTGTCGGGGGAAGGCTACACCTTC. Translation gives CASSLSGEGYTF.

V usage is TRBV18 and J usage is TRBJ1-5; D gene ambiguous. The CDR3 covers 14 residues. In germline, CDR1 is KGHSH, CDR2 LQKENI. The V and J ends lost 4 bases and 0 bases respectively, with 7 bases between them. This chain's CDR3 is CASSLPDSNQPQHF. CDR3 nucleotides: TGTGCCAGCTCACTACCAGATAGCAATCAGCCCCAGCATTTT.

This clone was seen just once. The V and J genes are TRBV4-1 and TRBJ2-5; D gene unclear. The V end was cut by 1 base, the J end by 2 bases, with 17 bases between. Germline-derived CDR1 and CDR2 are MGHRA and YSYEKL. There are 17 residues in the CDR3. CDR3 sequence: CASSQGRGPMGQETQYF. The CDR3 DNA reads as TGCGCCAGCAGCCAAGGTCGTGGACCGATGGGGCAAGAGACCCAGTACTTC.

The V and J genes are TRBV28 and TRBJ1-1; D gene unclear. Per germline, CDR1 MDHEN and CDR2 SYDVKM. V lost 3 bases, J lost 2 bases, and 16 bases lay in between. The CDR3 covers 16 residues. CDR3 nucleotides: TGTGCCAGCAGTTTTGGGTGGCGCAGGAGAAACACTGAAGCTTTCTTT. The encoded protein is CASSFGWRRRNTEAFF.

The rearrangement joins TRBV7-2 to TRBJ1-2; tentatively, D is TRBD1 (5 bases). Trimming pared 5 bases from V and 8 bases from J, leaving 24 bases between. This CDR3 has 16 residues. Germline lookup yields CDR1 SGHTA and CDR2 FQGNSA. The CDR3 reads CASSQGLNQGLGGYTF. The DNA for the CDR3 is TGTGCCAGCAGCCAAGGGTTAAATCAGGGTTTAGGGGGCTACACCTTC.

J is TRBJ2-2 and V is TRBV5-1; unclear D gene. Germline-derived CDR1 and CDR2 are SGHRS and YFSETQ. V was shortened by 5 bases and J by 0 bases, with 11 bases between the two germline ends. This CDR3 region has 15 residues. This CDR3 reads CASSRTVTNTGELFF. CDR3 bases: TGCGCCAGCAGTCGCACCGTCACGAACACCGGGGAGCTGTTTTTT.

This chain joins TRBV19 and TRBJ1-5; 7 nucleotides align to TRBD1. This CDR3 comprises 15 residues. Germline CDR1 is LNHDA and CDR2 is SQIVND (reference sequence). V lost 5 bases and J lost 0; bases outside the gene matches: 4. Here the CDR3 reads CASSWTGRSNQPQHF. CDR3 sequence (DNA): TGTGCCAGTAGTTGGACAGGACGTAGCAATCAGCCCCAGCATTTT.

This rearrangement joins TRBV28 to TRBJ2-5, with 7 positions matching TRBD1. The length of the CDR3 is 14 residues. From germline, CDR1 is MDHEN and CDR2 SYDVKM. The ends lost 6 bases at V and 0 bases at J; junction bases unmatched: 4. CDR3 nucleotides: TGTGCCAGCAGCCCACAGGGGTACCAAGAGACCCAGTACTTC. Translated, it gives CASSPQGYQETQYF.

This clone was recorded once. This chain joins TRBV21-1 and TRBJ2-1; TRBD2 reflects the table's D call only, with no check against the DNA. TRBV21-1 has pseudogene status. The CDR3 has 16 amino acids. CDR3 in DNA: TGTGCCAGCAGCCCCCCGGGGAGGGGTCGGTACAATGAGCAGTTCTTC. It codes for CASSPPGRGRYNEQFF.

This rearrangement joins TRBV3-1 (or the pseudogene TRBV3-2) to TRBJ1-5; D gene unclear. This CDR3 contains 14 residues. Germline loops: CDR1 LGHDT, CDR2 YNNKEL (reference sequence). V shed 1 base and J shed 4 bases, with 8 bases lying between them. The CDR3 nucleotides read TGTGCCAGCAGCCAAGGGCCAGCTAATCAGCCCCAGCATTTT. Encoded protein: CASSQGPANQPQHF.

The count of this clone is one. In DNA, the CDR3 is TGTGCCTACCGAGGGACAGGCAGTAGTAGCAATCAGCCCCAGCATTTT. It specifies CAYRGTGSSSNQPQHF. V gene TRBV28 combines with J gene TRBJ1-5; 8 nucleotides agree with TRBD1. CDR1 and CDR2 from the germline V gene are MDHEN and SYDVKM. The V and J ends lost 11 bases and 0 bases, in that order; junction bases with no gene match: 12. CDR3 length equals 16 residues.

This clone showed up just once. J is TRBJ1-1 and V is TRBV30; D is possibly TRBD1 (6 bases). The germline V and J ends were trimmed by 5 bases and 4 bases, with 14 bases remaining between them. In germline, CDR1 is GTSNPN, CDR2 SVGIG (reference sequence). The CDR3 is made up of 13 amino acids. For the CDR3, the DNA is TGTGCCTGGTCCAGGGGCGGAGGCACTGAAGCTTTCTTT. Protein sequence: CAWSRGGGTEAFF.